Below are 25 T cell receptor beta chains sequenced from a single sample in a study of T cell clonotyping in hematopoietic cell transplantation. Using immunoSEQ multiplex PCR, the repertoire was profiled, and TCRdb retains in-frame clones only, with some absent. The sample includes roughly 9,100 clones, 80% to 95% of them seen just once. The input for sequencing was PBMCs, taken 100 days after allogeneic stem cell transplant. These receptors all come from a male patient in his 50s who had an allogeneic stem cell transplant from a related donor, so T cells may come from the graft donor. Some clones in this sample may be carry-over from other donors' samples.

The rearrangement links TRBV19 to TRBJ2-3; D is unclear. Trimming stripped 4 bases from V and 2 bases from J, with 7 bases between. The CDR3 runs 13 residues. CDR1 and CDR2 from the germline V gene are LNHDA and SQIVND (reference sequence). This chain's CDR3 is CASSNFLTDTQYF. The CDR3 DNA follows: TGTGCCAGTAGTAATTTCCTCACAGATACGCAGTATTTT.

J is TRBJ2-3 and V is TRBV2; 7 bases are a match to TRBD1. This CDR3 spans 16 amino acids. Germline V gene data show CDR1 as SNHLY and CDR2 as FYNNEI. With V trimmed by 8 bases and J by 2 bases, 13 bases remained unmatched. CDR3 bases: TGTGCCAGCGTGATCCCGGGACAGCTGAACACAGATACGCAGTATTTT. This gives the protein CASVIPGQLNTDTQYF.

The chain uses TRBV7-9 and TRBJ1-2, with D possibly being TRBD1 (5 bases). The CDR3 spans 12 residues. Looked up from germline, CDR1 is SEHNR and CDR2 is FQNEAQ (reference sequence). The germline V and J ends were trimmed by 8 bases and 8 bases, with 15 bases remaining between them. The CDR3 nucleotides read TGTGCCAGCGATCAGGGAAGCGGGGGCTACACCTTC. It codes for CASDQGSGGYTF.

This clone was detected once. The CDR3 DNA is TGTGCCAGCAGTTTAATGCAGGGACGCCAGCCCCAGCATTTT. This sequence encodes CASSLMQGRQPQHF. This sequence joins TRBV28 and TRBJ1-5, with D tentatively TRBD1 (5 bases). The V gene's germline CDR1 is MDHEN and CDR2 SYDVKM. The CDR3 has 14 amino acids. Deletions cut 2 bases from V and 7 bases from J, with 12 bases between.

The chain has TRBV11-2 and TRBJ1-1; tentative D call: TRBD1 (5 bases). CDR3 length equals 13 residues. Trimming stripped 5 bases from V and 7 bases from J, with 14 bases between. Per the germline V gene, CDR1 is SGHAT and CDR2 is FQNNGV. The CDR3 is CASSVNAGIEAFF. As DNA, the CDR3 is TGTGCCAGCAGCGTCAATGCAGGGATTGAAGCTTTCTTT.

This clone was seen only once. The rearrangement uses TRBV28 and TRBJ1-5, with D possibly matching TRBD1 (5 bases). The CDR3 runs to 14 residues. V was pared by 7 bases and J by 4 bases, with 14 bases between. The germline V gene has CDR1 MDHEN and CDR2 SYDVKM. In DNA, the CDR3 is TGTGCCAGCAAGACCCCGGGGCCTAATCAGCCCCAGCATTTT. It encodes CASKTPGPNQPQHF.

V is TRBV9 and J is TRBJ2-1, with D perhaps matching TRBD1 or TRBD2 (5 bases each). This CDR3 is built from 15 residues. With 2 bases removed from V and 5 bases from J, the gap between germline ends came to 14 bases. Per germline, CDR1 SGDLS and CDR2 YYNGEE. The CDR3 DNA sequence: TGTGCCAGCAGCGTCCGGGACCGAGGCCACAATGAGCAGTTCTTC. It translates to CASSVRDRGHNEQFF.

This chain links TRBV7-2 with TRBJ2-1; 7 positions match TRBD2. The trim removed 1 base at V and 9 bases at J, leaving 6 bases unmatched. Germline values: CDR1 SGHTA, CDR2 FQGNSA. The CDR3 contains 14 residues. The CDR3, as DNA: TGTGCCAGCAGCTTAGTTGGTACTAGCGTTGAGCAGTTCTTC. Residues: CASSLVGTSVEQFF. Full variable domain (missing parts from reference TRBV7-2 and TRBJ2-1): GAGVSQSPSNKVTEKGKDVELRCDPISGHTALYWYRQSLGQGLEFLIYFQGNSAPDKSGLPSDRFSAERTGGSVSTLTIQRTQQEDSAVYLCASSLVGTSVEQFFGPGTRLTVL.

V gene TRBV6-4 combines with J gene TRBJ1-2; TRBD1 is a possible D gene (6 bases). From germline, CDR1 is MRHNA and CDR2 SNTAGT. The CDR3 is 15 residues long. V was cut by 8 bases and J by 0 bases, with 16 bases left in between. The CDR3 sequence is CASRPSGGPNYGYTF. The CDR3 region has the DNA TGTGCCAGCCGGCCCTCGGGGGGCCCTAACTATGGCTACACCTTC.

V usage is TRBV7-9 and J usage is TRBJ2-2; 7 bases align to TRBD1. V trimming: 4 bases; J trimming: 1 base; junction bases outside the gene matches: 6. There are 16 residues in the CDR3. Germline CDR1 and CDR2: SEHNR and FQNEAQ (reference sequence). The CDR3 sequence is CASSSRTGLNTGELFF. CDR3 DNA sequence: TGTGCCAGCAGCTCACGGACAGGCCTGAACACCGGGGAGCTGTTTTTT.

This chain joins TRBV27 and TRBJ1-1; TRBD1 matches at 7 bases. CDR1 and CDR2 from the germline V gene are MNHEY and SMNVEV (reference sequence). The CDR3 is 14 residues long. The V gene end was trimmed by 3 bases and the J gene end by 4 bases; junction bases not matched to a gene: 5. DNA of the CDR3: TGTGCCAGCAGTTTCCGGGACAGTTCCACTGAAGCTTTCTTT. Protein sequence: CASSFRDSSTEAFF.

The chain joins TRBV7-6 to TRBJ2-2; a possible D gene is TRBD1 (6 bases). The CDR3 contains 13 residues. Trimming removed 4 bases from V and 8 bases from J, with 11 bases in between. CDR1 is SGHVS and CDR2 is FNYEAQ in the germline V gene. CDR3: CASSSRGSGELFF. The CDR3 DNA is TGTGCCAGCAGCTCCAGGGGCTCGGGGGAGCTGTTTTTT.

The chain has TRBV7-2 and TRBJ2-7, with 10 bases aligning to TRBD1. CDR3 length equals 15 residues. CDR1 is SGHTA, CDR2 FQGNSA, per germline. V trimming: 5 bases; J trimming: 4 bases; junction bases outside the gene matches: 8. The CDR3 DNA follows: TGTGCCAGCAGCCCCCTGACAGGGGGCTGGTACGAGCAGTACTTC. Protein sequence: CASSPLTGGWYEQYF.

J is TRBJ2-7 and V is TRBV11-2, with D perhaps matching TRBD1 (6 bases). CDR1 and CDR2 (germline): SGHAT, FQNNGV. The CDR3 contains 17 residues. The ends were cut back, 2 bases at V and 4 bases at J, with 21 bases in the middle. The CDR3 coding sequence is TGTGCCAGCAGCTTAATAACAGGGAACCCAGGCCTTTACGAGCAGTACTTC. Translated: CASSLITGNPGLYEQYF.

This clone came up once. This chain links TRBV10-3 with TRBJ1-2, with D perhaps TRBD1 (5 bases). V was pared by 9 bases and J by 4 bases, with 15 bases between. CDR1 ENHRY and CDR2 SYGVKD come from the germline V gene. CDR3 size: 13 residues. The CDR3: CAILQPGGYGYTF. Here the CDR3 DNA reads TGTGCCATTCTTCAGCCGGGGGGCTATGGCTACACCTTC.

The chain links TRBV19 to TRBJ2-7; D may be TRBD1 (6 bases). Germline CDR1 and CDR2: LNHDA and SQIVND (reference sequence). Trimming removed 4 bases at V and 3 bases at J, with 13 bases between. The CDR3 runs to 14 residues. This CDR3 reads CASSTILTGYEQYF. CDR3 in DNA: TGTGCCAGTAGTACGATACTGACAGGCTACGAGCAGTACTTC.

This chain joins TRBV5-4 and TRBJ1-1, with 7 bases lining up with TRBD1. CDR3 size: 13 residues. Germline V gene sequence: CDR1 SGHNT, CDR2 YYREEE (reference sequence). The V and J ends lost 0 bases and 11 bases, in that order; junction bases with no gene match: 7. The CDR3 nucleotides read TGTGCCAGCAGCTTGGAGGGACAGTTGGGGGCTTTCTTT. This sequence encodes CASSLEGQLGAFF.

This rearrangement joins TRBV7-6 to TRBJ2-7; 7 nucleotides line up with TRBD2. With V trimmed by 0 bases and J by 0 bases, 8 bases remained unmatched. Germline CDR1 is SGHVS and CDR2 is FNYEAQ. CDR3 size: 17 residues. CDR3 in DNA: TGTGCCAGCAGCTTAGCTACTAGCGCGATAAGCTCCTACGAGCAGTACTTC. Amino acid sequence: CASSLATSAISSYEQYF.

The V gene is TRBV7-3, the J gene TRBJ2-7; TRBD1 aligns across 9 bases. The trim removed 3 bases at V and 3 bases at J, leaving 3 bases unmatched. From germline, CDR1 is SGHTA and CDR2 FQGTGA. This CDR3 is built from 14 residues. CDR3: CASSFQGQGYEQYF. Here the CDR3 DNA reads TGTGCCAGCAGCTTCCAGGGACAGGGCTACGAGCAGTACTTC.

Concerning this clone: One end of the junction varies from germline; a read error may be responsible. The chain is built from TRBV27 and TRBJ1-4; possible D gene TRBD1, 5 bases. The CDR3 has 10 amino acids. Germline values: CDR1 MNHEY, CDR2 SMNVEV (reference sequence). The CDR3: CASSTPDRFF. In nucleotides, the CDR3 is TGTGCCAGCAGCACACCCGACAGATTCTTT.

This clone appeared a single time. The chain carries TRBV2 and TRBJ1-3; no clear D gene. Germline CDR1 is SNHLY and CDR2 is FYNNEI. This CDR3 is built from 15 residues. V dropped 2 bases and J dropped 0 bases, with 8 bases sitting between them. CDR3 sequence reads: CASSELQRSGNTIYF. CDR3 bases: TGTGCCAGCAGTGAATTGCAGCGCTCTGGAAACACCATATATTTT.

V is TRBV2 and J is TRBJ1-2, with D maybe TRBD1 (6 bases). With 4 bases removed from V and 2 bases from J, the gap between germline ends came to 11 bases. From germline, CDR1 is SNHLY and CDR2 FYNNEI. This CDR3 is 14 amino acids long. In DNA form, the CDR3 reads TGTGCCAGCAGTGTGAGTCAGGGGAACTATGGCTACACCTTC. Protein product: CASSVSQGNYGYTF.

The chain joins TRBV29-1 to TRBJ1-4; no clear D. V was pared by 7 bases and J by 8 bases, with 14 bases between. Looked up from germline, CDR1 is SQVTM and CDR2 is ANQGSEA. This CDR3 is 12 amino acids long. The CDR3 DNA is TGCAGCGCTGGCCCGCGGAAAGAAAAACTGTTTTTT. Protein product: CSAGPRKEKLFF.

J is TRBJ1-1 and V is TRBV7-9, with D possibly being TRBD1 (5 bases). Trimming removed 0 bases at V and 0 bases at J, with 14 bases between. From germline, CDR1 is SEHNR and CDR2 FQNEAQ (reference sequence). This CDR3 region has 17 residues. This CDR3 is CASSLAGRGGMNTEAFF. DNA for the CDR3: TGTGCCAGCAGCTTAGCGGGGAGGGGAGGAATGAACACTGAAGCTTTCTTT.

The chain is built from TRBV21-1 and TRBJ2-6; the tabulated D call, TRBD1, remains unverified against the DNA. TRBV21-1 is listed as a pseudogene. The CDR3 has 16 amino acids. Here the CDR3 reads CASNQTGVGGANVLTF. DNA of the CDR3: TGTGCCAGCAACCAAACAGGGGTAGGGGGGGCCAACGTCCTGACTTTC.